This T cell receptor (beta chain) was profiled in a study of OX40 agonist ivuxolimab in advanced cancers. For the study in its entirety: Ivuxolimab was a fully human IgG2 agonistic monoclonal antibody targeting the costimulatory receptor OX40 (CD134). Partial responses occurred in three dose-escalation patients: two with cutaneous melanoma and one with hepatocellular carcinoma. Among the approximately 50 dose-escalation patients, roughly 20 had hepatocellular carcinoma, roughly 15 melanoma, 9 renal cell carcinoma and 9 head and neck cancer. Intravenous ivuxolimab was administered to patients every 2 weeks at six dose levels: 0.01, 0.1, 0.3, 1.5, 3 and 10 mg/kg. The paper reports the monotherapy dose-escalation portion (N ≈ 50 patients) of the phase I ivuxolimab trial. Prior anti-PD-1, anti-PD-L1 or anti-CTLA-4 therapy was permitted, and checkpoint inhibitors had been received by more than 35% of dose-escalation patients. Peripheral TCRbeta sequencing was intended to test whether TCR sequence diversity was altered and clonal T-cell expansion was caused by ivuxolimab. The dose-escalation cohort was 82.7% male with a mean age of around 64 years, ranging from roughly 20 to 85. General conclusions and limits of the study: Partial responders in the 0.1-3.0 mg/kg groups had among the lowest normalized peripheral clonal expansion, especially among CD8+ T cells. At doses of 0.1 to 3.0 mg/kg, clonal expansion of both CD4+ and CD8+ T cells in blood was seen between baseline and week 6. After ivuxolimab, more expanded clones were found on average in CD8+ T cells than in CD4+ T cells. The antigen specificity of the clonally expanded peripheral T cells was not determined. Low levels of normalized T-cell clonal expansion were also seen in some patients who did not respond.

In this sample, this clone turned up once. Its antigen has not been determined. No much larger clone is present one base from it, and per-base qualities are unavailable. The trial excluded patients who had a history of autoimmune disease or who were on systemic immunosuppression. In every dose cohort, peripheral blood was drawn for TCR sequencing at baseline, cycle 4 day 1, and cycle 7 day 1. The samples were drawn from a first-in-human, open-label, multicenter phase I dose-escalation trial of ivuxolimab. Adults with locally advanced or metastatic melanoma, renal cell carcinoma, hepatocellular carcinoma or head and neck squamous cell carcinoma were enrolled in the trial. Before TCR sequencing, CD4+ and CD8+ T cells were separately sorted from peripheral blood. V and J are trimmed by 8 bases and 5 bases, and the gene matches miss 1 base of the junction. CDR1 and CDR2 are read off the germline V gene as SGHTA and FQGNSA. The CDR3 starts with the cysteine, ends with the phenylalanine, and has 12 residues. The only DNA kept is the CDR3, 36 bases in frame from the first base.

For sequencing of the TCRbeta CDR3 region, genomic DNA was extracted from the sorted cells. TCRbeta CDR3 regions were sequenced using the immunoSEQ Assay. The source is immuneACCESS, and TCRdb retained only in-frame sequences with V and J called. Part of the clones is not carried over; for the studies checked, unresolved V genes explain less than half of this, and the remainder is unexplained. In all, the sample holds fewer than 90,000 clones, and roughly 89% of those were seen once. Under 2% of the sample goes to the ten largest clones. This receptor chain uses TRBV7-2 and TRBJ2-3; TRBD2 agrees with 10 junctional bases. Sequenced here: CD4+ or CD8+ T cells sorted from blood, sampled in a trial of the OX40 agonist ivuxolimab. The origin of this receptor is an adult with an advanced solid tumor such as melanoma, head and neck, liver or kidney cancer. Here the CDR3 is given as CASRLAGDTQYF. The DNA reads as follows: TGTGCCAGCCGACTAGCGGGAGATACGCAGTATTTT.